The 26 T cell receptor beta chains presented below share a single source sample, sequenced in a study of cytomegalovirus exposure and HLA in healthy donors. Repertoires were generated with immunoSEQ multiplex PCR, while TCRdb's copy carries only in-frame clones and drops some. The sample contains under 400,000 clones, 75% to 90% of which appear only once. Specimen: PBMCs. The receptors shown here come from a woman aged 18 to 35 in good health and CMV-seronegative.

The chain uses TRBV6-1 and TRBJ2-2; D is unresolved. Per the germline V gene, CDR1 is MNHNS and CDR2 is SASEGT. The CDR3 loop spans 20 amino acids. Deletions cut 3 bases from V and 0 bases from J, with 23 bases between. This CDR3 is CASSDPSGPRNKTNTGELFF. The CDR3 nucleotides read TGTGCCAGCAGTGACCCGTCGGGTCCACGCAATAAAACGAACACCGGGGAGCTGTTTTTT.

This sequence joins TRBV21-1 and TRBJ2-4; the DNA was not used to check the table's D call, TRBD1. TRBV21-1 is listed as a pseudogene. The CDR3 is 16 amino acids. The CDR3, as DNA: TGTGCCAGCCGATGGACAGGGGTCAGAGCCAAAAACATTCAGTACTTC. Translated: CASRWTGVRAKNIQYF.

This clone was recorded once. The chain links TRBV9 to TRBJ2-3; 9 bases map to TRBD2. The CDR3 extends over 16 amino acids. The trim removed 0 bases at V and 9 bases at J, leaving 11 bases unmatched. Germline CDR1 reads SGDLS; CDR2 reads YYNGEE. CDR3 in DNA: TGTGCCAGCAGCGTAGGCGTAGCGGGAGCGGAAGTCACGCAGTATTTT. It yields the protein CASSVGVAGAEVTQYF. The full variable domain, rest sourced from reference TRBV9 and TRBJ2-3, is DSGVTQTPKHLITATGQRVTLRCSPRSGDLSVYWYQQSLDQGLQFLIQYYNGEERAKGNILERFSAQQFPDLHSELNLSSLELGDSALYFCASSVGVAGAEVTQYFGPGTRLTVL.

The chain joins TRBV27 to TRBJ2-1, with TRBD2 matching 11 bases. The J segment lost 3 bases and the V segment lost 6 bases, leaving 13 bases of the junction unmatched. This CDR3 has 18 residues. Per germline, CDR1 MNHEY and CDR2 SMNVEV (reference sequence). The DNA for the CDR3 is TGTGCCAGCAGCCGGGACACCGGGACTAGCGGACACTACAATGAGCAGTTCTTC. This codes for CASSRDTGTSGHYNEQFF.

The genes are TRBV7-9 and TRBJ2-7; 8 bases fit TRBD2. There are 15 residues in the CDR3. Losses at the gene ends were 5 bases for V and 3 bases for J; bases not matched to a gene: 9. CDR1 and CDR2 from the germline V gene are SEHNR and FQNEAQ (reference sequence). CDR3 nucleotide sequence: TGTGCCAGCAGCCTCTTCGCGGGAGGTATCTACGAGCAGTACTTC. Residues: CASSLFAGGIYEQYF.

The chain carries TRBV5-1 and TRBJ2-3; TRBD2 agrees at 10 bases. Trimming removed 0 bases from V and 5 bases from J; junction bases left unmatched: 9. CDR3 length: 17 residues. CDR1 is SGHRS and CDR2 is YFSETQ in the germline V gene. The CDR3 coding sequence is TGCGCCAGCAGCTTGGCCGGGCTAGCGGGGGCGGGAGATACGCAGTATTTT. Residues: CASSLAGLAGAGDTQYF.

The V call is TRBV28, the J call TRBJ1-5; 10 positions agree with TRBD1. CDR3 size: 15 residues. CDR1 is MDHEN and CDR2 is SYDVKM in the germline V gene. J gave up 10 bases and V 6 bases, and 12 bases lay outside the gene matches. For the CDR3, the DNA is TGTGCCAGCAGCCCGGACAGGGGGGGTAGGGGACCCCAGCATTTT. Its translation: CASSPDRGGRGPQHF.

The rearrangement links TRBV10-1 to TRBJ1-2, with D perhaps matching TRBD1 (5 bases). CDR1 is WNHNN and CDR2 is SYGVQD in the germline V gene (reference sequence). Trimming removed 9 bases at V and 4 bases at J, with 12 bases between. The CDR3 has 12 residues. The CDR3 coding sequence is TGCGCCAGGATGGGGCCAACCTATGGCTACACCTTC. Translating gives CARMGPTYGYTF.

V is TRBV13 and J is TRBJ2-3; a possible D gene is TRBD2 (7 bases). This CDR3 has 17 amino acids. Trimming shortened V by 4 bases and J by 4 bases, and 21 bases separated the two germline ends. The V gene's germline CDR1 is PRHDT and CDR2 FYEKMQ (reference sequence). Written as DNA, the CDR3 is TGTGCCAGCAGCTCAAACGGGGGCGGGAGCCCGGCAGATACGCAGTATTTT. Its translation: CASSSNGGGSPADTQYF.

The V gene is TRBV29-1, the J gene TRBJ2-1; TRBD1 matches 11 bases. Germline CDR1 is SQVTM and CDR2 is ANQGSEA. With V trimmed by 1 base and J by 3 bases, 5 bases remained unmatched. The CDR3 covers 16 residues. CDR3 in amino acids: CSVEATGTGGYNEQFF. In DNA, the CDR3 is TGCAGCGTTGAAGCCACCGGGACAGGGGGCTACAATGAGCAGTTCTTC.

This clone was seen a few times. This chain uses TRBV4-2 with TRBJ1-5; possible D gene TRBD1, 5 bases. V lost 2 bases and J lost 0, with 8 bases in between. This CDR3 has 15 residues. Germline CDR1 reads LGHNA; CDR2 reads YNFKEQ. The CDR3 nucleotides read TGTGCCAGCAGCCAACCTCAGGGTAGCAATCAGCCCCAGCATTTT. This codes for CASSQPQGSNQPQHF.

The chain links TRBV6-1 to TRBJ1-3; TRBD1 might be the D (5 bases). This CDR3 contains 17 residues. CDR1 and CDR2 from the germline V gene are MNHNS and SASEGT. V was cut by 4 bases and J by 2 bases, with 18 bases left in between. Written as DNA, the CDR3 is TGTGCCAGCAGTGGCCCGGGGGGGAGAGGGGCTGGAAACACCATATATTTT. Translated, it gives CASSGPGGRGAGNTIYF.

The genes are TRBV2 and TRBJ1-1, with 9 positions matching TRBD1. Trimming at V came to 7 bases and at J to 2 bases, leaving 5 bases not matched to a gene. The germline CDR1 and CDR2 sequences are SNHLY and FYNNEI. The CDR3 is 14 amino acids. CDR3 coding DNA: TGTGCCAGCACCCGACAGGGGGTAAACACTGAAGCTTTCTTT. Its protein product is CASTRQGVNTEAFF.

The table lists this clone with a count of one. J is TRBJ2-2 and V is TRBV20-1; D not certain. V dropped 5 bases and J dropped 7 bases, with 8 bases sitting between them. Germline V gene lookup returns CDR1 DFQATT and CDR2 SNEGSKA (reference sequence). This CDR3 has 11 amino acids. The CDR3 loop reads CSAPLSGELFF. CDR3 coding DNA: TGCAGTGCTCCCCTCAGCGGGGAGCTGTTTTTT.

The chain recombines TRBV10-3 with TRBJ2-7, with a possible D match to TRBD1 (6 bases). The CDR3 totals 15 residues. Deletions cut 6 bases from V and 3 bases from J, with 18 bases between. Per the germline V gene, CDR1 is ENHRY and CDR2 is SYGVKD. The CDR3 protein is CAISSITGTSYEQYF. DNA of the CDR3: TGTGCCATCAGCTCCATCACAGGGACCAGCTACGAGCAGTACTTC.

V and J are TRBV5-4 and TRBJ2-7, with D possibly matching TRBD2 (5 bases). V was trimmed by 0 bases and J by 0 bases, leaving 10 bases between them. CDR1 and CDR2 (germline): SGHNT, YYREEE (reference sequence). This CDR3 region has 15 residues. DNA for the CDR3: TGTGCCAGCAGCTTGGGACGGGGTTTCTCCTACGAGCAGTACTTC. This sequence encodes CASSLGRGFSYEQYF.

J is TRBJ1-2 and V is TRBV5-4; TRBD1 aligns across 8 bases. Looked up from germline, CDR1 is SGHNT and CDR2 is YYREEE (reference sequence). The CDR3 sequence is 15 residues long. Trimming removed 0 bases from V and 3 bases from J; junction bases left unmatched: 4. DNA of the CDR3: TGTGCCAGCAGCTTGGGACAGGGGTCCTACTATGGCTACACCTTC. It is translated as CASSLGQGSYYGYTF.

This rearrangement joins TRBV27 to TRBJ2-1; D ambiguous. CDR3 length: 14 amino acids. Germline V gene sequence: CDR1 MNHEY, CDR2 SMNVEV (reference sequence). The V end lost 3 bases, the J end lost 2 bases, and 8 bases lay between the germline ends. The DNA for the CDR3 is TGTGCCAGCAGTTTCTTCGGTGCCTACAATGAGCAGTTCTTC. Translated: CASSFFGAYNEQFF.

This sequence joins TRBV28 and TRBJ1-4; D is possibly TRBD1 (5 bases). V was trimmed by 2 bases and J by 7 bases, leaving 20 bases between them. Germline V gene lookup returns CDR1 MDHEN and CDR2 SYDVKM. The CDR3 runs 17 residues. CDR3 DNA sequence: TGTGCCAGCAGTTTACGCAGGGCTCGGTCGATTCCTGAAAAACTGTTTTTT. Translated: CASSLRRARSIPEKLFF.

The V and J genes are TRBV27 and TRBJ2-5; TRBD2 matches at 11 bases. The V gene end was trimmed by 6 bases and the J gene end by 5 bases; junction bases not matched to a gene: 5. Germline-derived CDR1 and CDR2 are MNHEY and SMNVEV (reference sequence). The CDR3 contains 14 residues. The CDR3 DNA reads as TGTGCCAGCAGACTAGCGGGAGTTGGGGAGACCCAGTACTTC. Its protein is CASRLAGVGETQYF.

The chain has TRBV7-2 and TRBJ1-2; D is possibly TRBD1 (5 bases). V was shortened by 5 bases and J by 8 bases, with 9 bases between the two germline ends. The V gene's germline CDR1 is SGHTA and CDR2 FQGNSA. The CDR3 is made up of 11 amino acids. The CDR3 DNA is TGTGCCAGCAGCCTTGCAGGGGGCTACACCTTC. Its protein product is CASSLAGGYTF.

CDR3 sequence: CASSLVWAGKLFF. CDR3 nucleotides: TGTGCCAGCAGTTTAGTTTGGGCCGGAAAACTGTTTTTT. V and J are TRBV28 and TRBJ1-4; D call uncertain. V dropped 2 bases and J dropped 10 bases, with 11 bases sitting between them. The length of the CDR3 is 13 residues. The V gene's germline CDR1 is MDHEN and CDR2 SYDVKM.

The chain recombines TRBV7-2 with TRBJ1-1; 7 bases match TRBD1. V lost 0 bases, J lost 2 bases, and 6 bases stayed unmatched. Germline CDR1 is SGHTA and CDR2 is FQGNSA. The CDR3 covers 16 residues. The CDR3 here is CASSLAQRGRNTEAFF. CDR3 nucleotides: TGTGCCAGCAGCTTAGCGCAGAGGGGGCGCAACACTGAAGCTTTCTTT.

The chain joins TRBV30 to TRBJ2-2, with 9 bases lining up with TRBD1. J was trimmed by 5 bases and V by 4 bases; bases with no gene match: 2. Germline CDR1 reads GTSNPN; CDR2 reads SVGIG (reference sequence). CDR3 size: 13 residues. CDR3 in amino acids: CAWNRGLTGELFF. The CDR3 DNA follows: TGTGCCTGGAACAGGGGGCTGACCGGGGAGCTGTTTTTT. Complete variable domain (other parts from reference TRBV30 and TRBJ2-2): SQTIHQWPATLVQPVGSPLSLECTVEGTSNPNLYWYRQAAGRGLQLLFYSVGIGQISSEVPQNLSASRPQDRQFILSSKKLLLSDSGFYLCAWNRGLTGELFFGEGSRLTVL.

The chain employs TRBV27 and TRBJ2-7; 12 bases match TRBD1. This CDR3 spans 14 amino acids. Trimming took 8 bases from V and 3 from J; bases not matched to a gene: 5. The germline gives CDR1 MNHEY, CDR2 SMNVEV (reference sequence). In DNA, the CDR3 is TGTGCCAGCGGGACAGGGGGCGTTGTCTACGAGCAGTACTTC. Translating it yields CASGTGGVVYEQYF.

The gene calls are TRBV29-1 and TRBJ1-2, with D tentatively TRBD1 (6 bases). Germline CDR1 SQVTM, CDR2 ANQGSEA. The CDR3 spans 12 residues. V lost 7 bases and J 4 bases, leaving 13 bases between the germline ends. The CDR3 sequence: CSAIQGPYGYTF. The CDR3 DNA sequence: TGCAGCGCTATACAGGGCCCCTATGGCTACACCTTC.